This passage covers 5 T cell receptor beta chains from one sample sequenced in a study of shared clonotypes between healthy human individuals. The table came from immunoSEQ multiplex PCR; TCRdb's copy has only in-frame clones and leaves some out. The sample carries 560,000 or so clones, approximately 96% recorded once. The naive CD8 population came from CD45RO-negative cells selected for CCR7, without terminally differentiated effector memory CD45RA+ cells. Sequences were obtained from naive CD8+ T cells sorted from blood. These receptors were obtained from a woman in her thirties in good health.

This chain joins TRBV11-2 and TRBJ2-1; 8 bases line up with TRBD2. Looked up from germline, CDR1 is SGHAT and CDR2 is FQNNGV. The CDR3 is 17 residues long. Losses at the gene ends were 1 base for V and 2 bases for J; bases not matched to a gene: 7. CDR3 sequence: CASSLVRPGGPYNEQFF. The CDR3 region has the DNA TGTGCCAGCAGCTTAGTCCGCCCGGGAGGGCCCTACAATGAGCAGTTCTTC. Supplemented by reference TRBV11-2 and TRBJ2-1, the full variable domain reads EAGVAQSPRYKIIEKRQSVAFWCNPISGHATLYWYQQILGQGPKLLIQFQNNGVVDDSQLPKDRFSAERLKGVDSTLKIQPAKLEDSAVYLCASSLVRPGGPYNEQFFGPGTRLTVL.

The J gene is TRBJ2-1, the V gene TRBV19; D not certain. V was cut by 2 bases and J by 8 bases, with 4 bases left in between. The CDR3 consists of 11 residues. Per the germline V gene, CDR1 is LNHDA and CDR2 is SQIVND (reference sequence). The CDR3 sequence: CASSISYEQFF. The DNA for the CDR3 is TGTGCCAGTAGTATAAGTTATGAGCAGTTCTTC.

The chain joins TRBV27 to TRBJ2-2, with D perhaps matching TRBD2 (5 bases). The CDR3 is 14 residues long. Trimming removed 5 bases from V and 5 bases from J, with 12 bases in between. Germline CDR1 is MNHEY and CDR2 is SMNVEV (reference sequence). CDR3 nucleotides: TGTGCCAGCAGTCGTGGGCGGAGGACCGGGGAGCTGTTTTTT. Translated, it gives CASSRGRRTGELFF.

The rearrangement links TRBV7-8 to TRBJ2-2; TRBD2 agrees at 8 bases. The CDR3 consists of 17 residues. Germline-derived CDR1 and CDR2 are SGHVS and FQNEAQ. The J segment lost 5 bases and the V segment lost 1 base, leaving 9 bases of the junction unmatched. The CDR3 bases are TGTGCCAGCAGCTTAGGGCCCAGCGGGAGTCTAACCGGGGAGCTGTTTTTT. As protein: CASSLGPSGSLTGELFF.

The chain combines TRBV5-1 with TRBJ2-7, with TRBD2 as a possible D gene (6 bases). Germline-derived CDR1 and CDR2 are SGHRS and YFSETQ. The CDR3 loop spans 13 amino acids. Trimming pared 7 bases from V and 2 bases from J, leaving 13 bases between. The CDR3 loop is CASGGETPYEQYF. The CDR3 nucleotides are TGCGCCAGCGGAGGGGAAACCCCCTACGAGCAGTACTTC.